This record covers a single TCR beta chain. Its antigen is undetermined. PCR employed 60 Vbeta and 13 Jbeta primers. Clones were read by immunoSEQ multiplex PCR, and TCRdb kept only the in-frame ones, dropping some. This table holds roughly 140,000 clones, roughly 80% found once. The data are from a study of cytomegalovirus exposure and HLA in healthy donors. Across the study: Falling in the Caucasian-associated ancestry cluster were 80% to 90% of approximately 400 genotyped donors.

The CDR3 length is 14 residues. Germline-derived CDR1 and CDR2 are MNHNS and SASEGT. J was trimmed by 3 bases and V by 4 bases; bases with no gene match: 2. Findings and limits, study-wide: High sensitivity and specificity were reportedly achieved when the classifier diagnosed cytomegalovirus status. There were 150 to 200 TCR beta chains listed as cytomegalovirus-associated.

The sequenced sample consisted of PBMCs. V gene TRBV6-1 combines with J gene TRBJ2-1; 8 bases line up with TRBD2. This TCR was sampled from a woman in her 40s in good health and CMV-seropositive. Here the CDR3 reads CASSVAGGYNEQFF. CDR3 DNA sequence: TGTGCCAGCAGTGTCGCGGGAGGCTACAATGAGCAGTTCTTC.